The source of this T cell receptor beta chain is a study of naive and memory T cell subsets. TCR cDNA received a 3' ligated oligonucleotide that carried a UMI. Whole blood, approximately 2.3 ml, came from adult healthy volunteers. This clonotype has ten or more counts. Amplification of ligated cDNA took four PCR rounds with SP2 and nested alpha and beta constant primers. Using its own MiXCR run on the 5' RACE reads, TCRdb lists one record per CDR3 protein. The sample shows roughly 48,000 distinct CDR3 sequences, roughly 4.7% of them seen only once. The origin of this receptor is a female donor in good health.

The CDR3 region has the DNA TGTGCCAGCAGTGAAGCGCGGGACAGGGGTAATGAAAAACTGTTTTTT. Its translation is CASSEARDRGNEKLFF. V and J are TRBV6-1 and TRBJ1-4, with TRBD1 matching 10 bases. The V and J ends lost 0 bases and 4 bases, in that order; junction bases with no gene match: 2. CDR1 MNHNS and CDR2 SASEGT come from the germline V gene. This CDR3 contains 16 residues.